These 2 T cell receptor beta chains were sequenced from one sample in a study of PD-L1 blockade in urothelial cancer. Assay: immunoSEQ multiplex PCR; the TCRdb copy retains only in-frame clones and omits some. The sample records some 52,000 clones, approximately 75% being singletons. Specimen: PBMCs, collected around atezolizumab (anti-PD-L1) treatment. All receptors come from a man between 65 and 80 years old with urothelial cancer.

The chain joins TRBV4-3 to TRBJ2-2, with D uncertain. The CDR3 runs 14 residues. The ends were cut back, 1 base at V and 2 bases at J, with 5 bases in the middle. Germline assignment: CDR1 LGHNA and CDR2 YSLEER. CDR3 coding DNA: TGCGCCAGCAGCCAAGGGCATAACACCGGGGAGCTGTTTTTT. This encodes CASSQGHNTGELFF.

J is TRBJ2-5 and V is TRBV5-4, with D possibly TRBD2 on 6 matching bases. CDR3 length equals 14 residues. Deletions cut 2 bases from V and 1 base from J, with 9 bases between. The V gene's germline CDR1 is SGHNT and CDR2 YYREEE (reference sequence). The CDR3 DNA reads TGTGCCAGCAGCTTTCGAGCGGGCCAAGAGACCCAGTACTTC. Translated: CASSFRAGQETQYF.